Following are 30 T cell receptor beta chains from one sample sequenced in a study of blood T cell repertoires in COVID-19. Produced via immunoSEQ multiplex PCR; TCRdb's table is partial and in-frame only. The sample holds 190,000 or so clones; 75% to 90% are singletons and the top ten take more than 4%. What was sequenced was PBMCs or T cells enriched from blood (not recorded which). These receptor sequences come from a woman in her 30s who had been exposed to COVID-19.

The chain employs TRBV6-1 and TRBJ1-5; no clear D. The germline V gene encodes CDR1 MNHNS and CDR2 SASEGT. V shed 3 bases and J shed 0 bases, with 9 bases lying between them. CDR3 length: 15 residues. The CDR3 reads CASSEFTGSNQPQHF. The CDR3 DNA follows: TGTGCCAGCAGTGAGTTTACGGGTAGCAATCAGCCCCAGCATTTT.

The chain combines TRBV19 with TRBJ2-2; 9 bases fit TRBD2. From germline, CDR1 is LNHDA and CDR2 SQIVND (reference sequence). The CDR3 is 15 amino acids. Trimming at V came to 3 bases and at J to 6 bases, leaving 5 bases not matched to a gene. CDR3 sequence (DNA): TGTGCCAGTAGTATGGGTAGCGGGGGAGCCGGGGAGCTGTTTTTT. Its translation is CASSMGSGGAGELFF.

V usage is TRBV24-1 and J usage is TRBJ2-1; 8 nucleotides match TRBD2. The CDR3 is 14 amino acids. In germline, CDR1 is KGHDR, CDR2 SFDVKD. The V segment lost 3 bases and the J segment 9 bases; nucleotides outside the gene matches: 6. The CDR3: CATSDRGGRREQFF. Here the CDR3 DNA reads TGTGCCACCAGTGATCGGGGGGGGCGTCGTGAGCAGTTCTTC.

The chain is built from TRBV10-1 and TRBJ1-4; TRBD1 matches 9 bases. This CDR3 comprises 14 residues. Germline values: CDR1 WNHNN, CDR2 SYGVQD (reference sequence). The V segment lost 6 bases and the J segment 7 bases; nucleotides outside the gene matches: 6. The CDR3 bases are TGCGCCAGCAGCCGGGACAGGGCTAGTGAAAAACTGTTTTTT. This sequence encodes CASSRDRASEKLFF.

This sequence joins TRBV19 and TRBJ2-2; 7 bases align to TRBD1. Trimming took 1 base from V and 4 from J; bases not matched to a gene: 12. The length of the CDR3 is 18 residues. The germline V gene encodes CDR1 LNHDA and CDR2 SQIVND (reference sequence). CDR3 region: CASSIGQPRGRGTGELFF. Here the CDR3 DNA reads TGTGCCAGTAGTATAGGGCAGCCGAGGGGGCGCGGCACCGGGGAGCTGTTTTTT.

J is TRBJ1-1 and V is TRBV19, with D possibly TRBD1 on 5 matching bases. The V end was cut by 3 bases, the J end by 3 bases, with 17 bases between. The CDR3 totals 16 residues. Germline V CDR1 and CDR2: LNHDA, SQIVND (reference sequence). CDR3 sequence (DNA): TGTGCCAGTAGTATCATCGGCCGGGGGACGCACACTGAAGCTTTCTTT. It encodes CASSIIGRGTHTEAFF.

The V call is TRBV3-1 (or the pseudogene TRBV3-2), the J call TRBJ1-1, with 8 positions matching TRBD1. V shed 4 bases, J shed 4 bases, and the junction held 5 bases outside the gene matches. CDR1 and CDR2 (germline): LGHDT, YNNKEL (reference sequence). There are 14 residues in the CDR3. As DNA, the CDR3 is TGTGCCAGCAGCCCAGGACAGGGACTCACTGAAGCTTTCTTT. Translation: CASSPGQGLTEAFF.

The CDR3 DNA follows: TGTGCCAGCAGCTTATCCAGGCCCTACGAGCAGTACTTC. The encoded protein is CASSLSRPYEQYF. J is TRBJ2-7 and V is TRBV11-2; no clear D. With 2 bases removed from V and 2 bases from J, the gap between germline ends came to 7 bases. Per germline, CDR1 SGHAT and CDR2 FQNNGV. The length of the CDR3 is 13 residues. The full variable domain, its missing parts supplied by reference TRBV11-2 and TRBJ2-7, is EAGVAQSPRYKIIEKRQSVAFWCNPISGHATLYWYQQILGQGPKLLIQFQNNGVVDDSQLPKDRFSAERLKGVDSTLKIQPAKLEDSAVYLCASSLSRPYEQYFGPGTRLTVT.

This sequence joins TRBV28 and TRBJ2-1; 12 bases align to TRBD2. Germline assignment: CDR1 MDHEN and CDR2 SYDVKM. After removal of 6 bases from V and 6 bases from J, the junction contained 12 bases not matched to a gene. The CDR3 contains 17 residues. The CDR3 loop reads CASRRTPGTSGLNEQFF. DNA of the CDR3: TGTGCCAGCAGACGAACGCCTGGGACTAGCGGGCTCAATGAGCAGTTCTTC.

The chain recombines TRBV3-1 (or the pseudogene TRBV3-2) with TRBJ2-5; possible D gene TRBD2, 6 bases. This CDR3 region has 14 residues. Germline CDR1 LGHDT, CDR2 YNNKEL (reference sequence). Trimming stripped 0 bases from V and 5 bases from J, with 10 bases between. Here the CDR3 reads CASSQDLAGETQYF. The CDR3 bases are TGTGCCAGCAGCCAAGATTTGGCGGGGGAGACCCAGTACTTC.

This sequence joins TRBV5-1 and TRBJ2-1; TRBD2 matches at 8 bases. V lost 6 bases, J lost 4 bases, and 3 bases stayed unmatched. The length of the CDR3 is 13 residues. Germline CDR1 SGHRS, CDR2 YFSETQ. The CDR3: CASTASGYNEQFF. CDR3 bases: TGCGCCAGCACCGCTAGCGGGTACAATGAGCAGTTCTTC.

The chain joins TRBV25-1 to TRBJ2-1, with 7 bases aligning to TRBD2. The V segment lost 3 bases and the J segment 6 bases; nucleotides outside the gene matches: 8. The CDR3 totals 15 residues. Germline V gives CDR1 MGHDK, CDR2 SYGVNS. The chain's CDR3 is CASSDPGLTPNEQFF. CDR3 DNA sequence: TGTGCCAGCAGTGACCCGGGACTAACCCCCAATGAGCAGTTCTTC.

The CDR3 is CAWRLSPSDRVVNYGYTF. The CDR3, as DNA: TGTGCCTGGAGACTCAGTCCCTCGGACAGGGTGGTCAACTATGGCTACACCTTC. J is TRBJ1-2 and V is TRBV30; TRBD1 agrees at 8 bases. This CDR3 is built from 18 residues. Germline loops: CDR1 GTSNPN, CDR2 SVGIG (reference sequence). V dropped 3 bases and J dropped 2; count of bases not matched to a gene: 17. Filled out from reference TRBV30 and TRBJ1-2, the complete variable domain reads SQTIHQWPATLVQPVGSPLSLECTVEGTSNPNLYWYRQAAGRGLQLLFYSVGIGQISSEVPQNLSASRPQDRQFILSSKKLLLSDSGFYLCAWRLSPSDRVVNYGYTFGSGTRLTVV.

The chain employs TRBV6-5 and TRBJ1-1, with unresolved D. Germline V lookup: CDR1 MNHEY, CDR2 SVGAGI. The CDR3 spans 15 residues. V lost 0 bases and J 1 base, leaving 9 bases between the germline ends. The CDR3 here is CASSYSIHSNTEAFF. CDR3 in DNA: TGTGCCAGCAGTTACTCGATACATTCGAACACTGAAGCTTTCTTT.

The rearrangement links TRBV7-6 to TRBJ1-2; weak D call: TRBD1 (5 bases). Trimming left V 2 bases short and J 7 bases short, with 14 bases between. The CDR3 spans 14 residues. Germline V gene data show CDR1 as SGHVS and CDR2 as FNYEAQ. CDR3 sequence (DNA): TGTGCCAGCAGCTTACTTCAGGGTGAGGCTGGCTACACCTTC. Amino acids: CASSLLQGEAGYTF.

CDR3 nucleotides: TGCGCCAGCAGCACGGGGGGGTCAGATACGCAGTATTTT. It specifies CASSTGGSDTQYF. This chain links TRBV4-1 with TRBJ2-3, with 8 bases identical to TRBD2. The CDR3 spans 13 residues. The germline gives CDR1 MGHRA, CDR2 YSYEKL. The trim removed 5 bases at V and 4 bases at J, leaving 2 bases unmatched.

This clone was found once. This chain joins TRBV5-1 and TRBJ2-3; TRBD1 matches at 8 bases. V was clipped by 3 bases and J by 4 bases; unmatched bases: 4. Germline loops: CDR1 SGHRS, CDR2 YFSETQ. The CDR3 spans 14 residues. The CDR3 spells CASSSPGGADTQYF. CDR3 DNA sequence: TGCGCCAGCAGCTCACCAGGGGGCGCAGATACGCAGTATTTT.

In this sample, this clone turned up a few times. V is TRBV7-2 and J is TRBJ2-7; 8 nucleotides match TRBD2. Per germline, CDR1 SGHTA and CDR2 FQGNSA. V shed 2 bases and J 3 bases; nucleotides not matched to a gene: 6. The CDR3 consists of 15 residues. CDR3 sequence: CASSLFAGGLYEQYF. In nucleotides, the CDR3 is TGTGCCAGCAGCTTATTCGCGGGGGGACTCTACGAGCAGTACTTC.

This chain joins TRBV5-1 and TRBJ1-4, with 7 bases that match TRBD1. After removal of 4 bases from V and 5 bases from J, the junction contained 14 bases not matched to a gene. Germline assignment: CDR1 SGHRS and CDR2 YFSETQ. The CDR3 has 17 amino acids. Written as DNA, the CDR3 is TGCGCCAGCAGCGCTAAACCCACAGGGGATTGGAATGAAAAACTGTTTTTT. Protein sequence: CASSAKPTGDWNEKLFF.

The chain recombines TRBV5-1 with TRBJ1-2; TRBD1 matches 7 bases. The V gene's germline CDR1 is SGHRS and CDR2 YFSETQ. V was pared by 5 bases and J by 8 bases, with 9 bases of the junction left unmatched. The CDR3 consists of 13 residues. The chain's CDR3 is CASRLQGMAGYTF. In DNA, the CDR3 is TGCGCCAGCAGATTACAGGGGATGGCGGGCTACACCTTC.

This chain connects TRBV12-3 or TRBV12-4 to TRBJ2-1; a possible D gene is TRBD2 (5 bases). Trimming took off 4 bases at V and 15 bases at J, with 19 bases between the two ends. CDR3 length: 13 residues. DNA for the CDR3: TGTGCCAGCAGTTCCGGGGTAAGAAGGATGTTGTTCTTC. This encodes CASSSGVRRMLFF.

The chain joins TRBV7-5 to TRBJ2-2; TRBD1 is the table's D call, not checked against the DNA. TRBV7-5 is a documented pseudogene. The CDR3 has 16 amino acids. Here the CDR3 DNA reads TGTGCCAGAAGCCTACCGGGACAGGGGAACACCGGGGAGCTGTTTTTT. The encoded protein is CARSLPGQGNTGELFF.

CDR3 sequence (DNA): TGTGCCAGCAGCTTAGGGGTCCCGGGACAGGGAGGCTACACCTTC. Protein: CASSLGVPGQGGYTF. The chain carries TRBV7-2 and TRBJ1-2, with 9 bases identical to TRBD1. This CDR3 contains 15 residues. J gave up 8 bases and V 1 base, and 8 bases lay outside the gene matches. Per the germline V gene, CDR1 is SGHTA and CDR2 is FQGNSA.

The chain employs TRBV24-1 and TRBJ2-2; TRBD1 matches at 9 bases. Germline lookup yields CDR1 KGHDR and CDR2 SFDVKD. V was pared by 9 bases and J by 1 base, with 2 bases of the junction left unmatched. This CDR3 contains 14 residues. CDR3 sequence reads: CATRQGGNTGELFF. The CDR3 nucleotides are TGTGCCACCCGACAGGGGGGGAACACCGGGGAGCTGTTTTTT.

The chain has TRBV4-1 and TRBJ1-4; 9 bases fit TRBD1. The germline CDR1 and CDR2 sequences are MGHRA and YSYEKL. The V and J ends lost 4 bases and 0 bases, in that order; junction bases with no gene match: 9. This CDR3 is 18 amino acids long. The CDR3 loop is CASSPDRGFHATNEKLFF. The CDR3 nucleotides read TGCGCCAGCAGCCCCGACAGGGGGTTCCATGCAACTAATGAAAAACTGTTTTTT.

The chain joins TRBV5-1 to TRBJ1-1; 7 bases match TRBD1. V was clipped by 1 base and J by 2 bases; unmatched bases: 5. The germline gives CDR1 SGHRS, CDR2 YFSETQ. The length of the CDR3 is 15 residues. As DNA, the CDR3 is TGCGCCAGCAGCTTGTCGGCAGGGGGTAACACTGAAGCTTTCTTT. It encodes CASSLSAGGNTEAFF.

The chain has TRBV7-2 and TRBJ2-3; D may be TRBD2 (6 bases). The CDR3 length is 17 residues. CDR1 and CDR2 from the germline V gene are SGHTA and FQGNSA. The V gene lost 4 bases and the J gene lost 3 bases, with 20 bases spanning the gap. CDR3: CASSYGGRSGGTDTQYF. The CDR3 DNA is TGTGCCAGCAGCTACGGGGGTAGGAGCGGCGGAACAGATACGCAGTATTTT. Variable domain in full (rest from reference TRBV7-2 and TRBJ2-3): GAGVSQSPSNKVTEKGKDVELRCDPISGHTALYWYRQSLGQGLEFLIYFQGNSAPDKSGLPSDRFSAERTGGSVSTLTIQRTQQEDSAVYLCASSYGGRSGGTDTQYFGPGTRLTVL.

The CDR3 DNA follows: TGTGCCAGCAGCAAGGGGGACAGCTGGGGAGATACGCAGTATTTT. This sequence encodes CASSKGDSWGDTQYF. This chain uses TRBV9 with TRBJ2-3; TRBD1 matches 7 bases. The germline V gene encodes CDR1 SGDLS and CDR2 YYNGEE. The CDR3 sequence is 15 residues long. J lost 5 bases, V lost 4 bases, and 10 bases had no gene match. The full variable domain, with the rest looked up from reference TRBV9 and TRBJ2-3, is DSGVTQTPKHLITATGQRVTLRCSPRSGDLSVYWYQQSLDQGLQFLIQYYNGEERAKGNILERFSAQQFPDLHSELNLSSLELGDSALYFCASSKGDSWGDTQYFGPGTRLTVL.

V gene TRBV12-3 or TRBV12-4 combines with J gene TRBJ2-3; no reliable D call. The length of the CDR3 is 12 residues. Trimming removed 6 bases from V and 11 bases from J, with 15 bases in between. The CDR3 region is CASRRENRGQYF. CDR3 in DNA: TGTGCCAGCAGGCGCGAAAACCGCGGGCAGTATTTT.

This clone came up once. The chain links TRBV21-1 to TRBJ2-7; the table gives TRBD1 as D, unverified against the DNA. TRBV21-1 is marked as a pseudogene. CDR3 length: 16 amino acids. The CDR3 coding sequence is TGTGCCAGCAGCAAGAAGGGGGACAGGGGGTCGTACGAGCAGTACTTC. As protein: CASSKKGDRGSYEQYF.